This T cell receptor beta chain stems from a study of T cell repertoires in cytomegalovirus infection. Turning to the study itself: Indications of both CMV infection and matching HLA type were provided by public TCR beta signatures.

The CDR3 spans 13 residues. The V end lost 3 bases, the J end lost 5 bases, and 11 bases lay between the germline ends. Germline CDR1 reads KGHSH; CDR2 reads LQKENI. Concerning this clonotype itself: The antigen is unknown.

TCRdb passed the reads through MiXCR, listing each CDR3 protein once. The sample has about 180,000 distinct CDR3 sequences, about 20% seen once. The source material was CD8+ T cells from cultured PBMCs, sampled from culture after CMV antigen stimulation. The clonotype comes from a human donor in good health (CMV status not recorded). Some clones in this sample may be carry-over from other donors' samples. J is TRBJ2-7 and V is TRBV18; no firm D call. The CDR3 DNA follows: TGTGCCAGCTCACCTAAGTCGGTCGACGAGCAGTACTTC. It is translated as CASSPKSVDEQYF.